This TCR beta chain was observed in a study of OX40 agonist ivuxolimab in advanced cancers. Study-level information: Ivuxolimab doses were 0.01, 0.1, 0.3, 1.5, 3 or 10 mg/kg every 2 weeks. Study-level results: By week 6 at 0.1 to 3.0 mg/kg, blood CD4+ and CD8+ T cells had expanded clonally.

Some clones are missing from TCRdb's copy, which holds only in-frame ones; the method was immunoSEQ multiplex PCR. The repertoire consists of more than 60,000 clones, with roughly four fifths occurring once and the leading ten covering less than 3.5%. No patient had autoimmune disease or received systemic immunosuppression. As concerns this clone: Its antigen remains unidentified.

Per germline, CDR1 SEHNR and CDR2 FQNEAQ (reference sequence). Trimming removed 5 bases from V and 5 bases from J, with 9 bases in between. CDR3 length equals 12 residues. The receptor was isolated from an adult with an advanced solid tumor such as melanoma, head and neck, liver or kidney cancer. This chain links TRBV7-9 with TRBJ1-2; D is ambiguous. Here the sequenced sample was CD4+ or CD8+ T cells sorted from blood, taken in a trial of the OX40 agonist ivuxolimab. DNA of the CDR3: TGTGCCAGCAGCCTGCAGGTTTATGGCTACACCTTC. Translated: CASSLQVYGYTF.